The 28 T cell receptor beta chains below were found in one sample sequenced in a study of T cell changes during pregnancy in multiple sclerosis. The assay was immunoSEQ multiplex PCR, and TCRdb's table has in-frame clones only and misses some. The sample includes some 46,000 clones, 80% to 95% of them seen just once. The sequencing here drew on CD4+ T cells from peripheral blood mononuclear cells, taken after pregnancy. The receptors here all came from a female donor with multiple sclerosis, enrolled in a pregnancy study.

V is TRBV11-2 and J is TRBJ1-2; no reliable D call. This CDR3 contains 14 residues. Trimming pared 1 base from V and 4 bases from J, leaving 10 bases between. Germline V gene data show CDR1 as SGHAT and CDR2 as FQNNGV. The CDR3 sequence is CASSLVPGSYGYTF. DNA of the CDR3: TGTGCCAGCAGCTTAGTTCCGGGGAGCTATGGCTACACCTTC.

This clone was picked up one time. J is TRBJ2-1 and V is TRBV18, with 9 bases fitting TRBD2. CDR3 length: 15 residues. Germline CDR1 KGHSH, CDR2 LQKENI. V shed 5 bases and J 5 bases; nucleotides not matched to a gene: 7. In DNA, the CDR3 is TGTGCCAGCTCAATTCGGACTAGCGTTCACAATGAGCAGTTCTTC. Residues: CASSIRTSVHNEQFF.

This clone showed up just a few times. The J gene is TRBJ1-1, the V gene TRBV9, with D uncertain. This CDR3 spans 14 amino acids. In germline, CDR1 is SGDLS, CDR2 YYNGEE. V lost 0 bases and J 0 bases, leaving 6 bases between the germline ends. The CDR3: CASSVDSLNTEAFF. In DNA, the CDR3 is TGTGCCAGCAGCGTAGACAGTCTGAACACTGAAGCTTTCTTT.

The chain carries TRBV7-9 and TRBJ2-2; 7 positions match TRBD1. This CDR3 region has 15 residues. The V segment lost 5 bases and the J segment 6 bases; nucleotides outside the gene matches: 9. Germline-derived CDR1 and CDR2 are SEHNR and FQNEAQ (reference sequence). CDR3 DNA: TGTGCCAGCAGCCTGCAGACAGGGTTCTCCGGGGAGCTGTTTTTT. It yields the protein CASSLQTGFSGELFF.

The V call is TRBV7-9, the J call TRBJ2-3; a weak D match, TRBD2 (5 bases). Trimming removed 1 base from V and 4 bases from J, with 15 bases in between. The CDR3 consists of 16 residues. CDR1 and CDR2 (germline): SEHNR, FQNEAQ (reference sequence). This CDR3 reads CASSLGFSGGADTQYF. For the CDR3, the DNA is TGTGCCAGCAGCTTAGGTTTTTCAGGAGGCGCAGATACGCAGTATTTT.

J is TRBJ2-5 and V is TRBV18; 10 nucleotides align to TRBD1. The V segment lost 4 bases and the J segment 4 bases; nucleotides outside the gene matches: 6. The CDR3 runs 15 residues. Looked up from germline, CDR1 is KGHSH and CDR2 is LQKENI. The CDR3 sequence is CASSRTGGAGETQYF. Here the CDR3 DNA reads TGTGCCAGCTCACGGACAGGGGGTGCAGGAGAGACCCAGTACTTC.

This clone was seen once. The V gene is TRBV6-6, the J gene TRBJ2-1; D may be TRBD1 (5 bases). This CDR3 is 15 amino acids long. CDR1 and CDR2 from the germline V gene are MNHNY and SVGAGI (reference sequence). V was pared by 7 bases and J by 0 bases, with 13 bases between. CDR3 residues: CASTRRVGSYNEQFF. The CDR3 DNA reads as TGTGCCAGCACTCGCAGGGTGGGCTCCTACAATGAGCAGTTCTTC.

This chain links TRBV30 with TRBJ1-2; possible D gene TRBD1, 5 bases. The CDR3 sequence is 13 residues long. Germline V gene sequence: CDR1 GTSNPN, CDR2 SVGIG (reference sequence). V lost 4 bases and J lost 8, with 17 bases in between. The CDR3 spells CAWTREGRGGYTF. The CDR3 coding sequence is TGTGCCTGGACCAGGGAGGGGCGAGGGGGCTACACCTTC.

V and J are TRBV14 and TRBJ2-7, with a tentative D call TRBD2 (5 bases). Trimming removed 2 bases from V and 9 bases from J, with 20 bases in between. Germline V gene lookup returns CDR1 SGHDN and CDR2 FVKESK. There are 15 residues in the CDR3. This chain's CDR3 is CASSQYGRRGVGQYF. CDR3 coding DNA: TGTGCCAGCAGCCAATACGGCCGTCGGGGTGTCGGGCAGTACTTC.

The sample holds a few counts of this clone. The chain has TRBV5-1 and TRBJ1-2; 8 nucleotides line up with TRBD1. CDR3 size: 15 residues. Germline assignment: CDR1 SGHRS and CDR2 YFSETQ. Trimming took 1 base from V and 6 from J; bases not matched to a gene: 8. The DNA for the CDR3 is TGCGCCAGCAGCTTGTTGCCAGGGGGCGTCAATGGCTACACCTTC. Amino acid sequence: CASSLLPGGVNGYTF. Using reference TRBV5-1 and TRBJ1-2 for the parts outside the CDR3, the full variable domain is KAGVTQTPRYLIKTRGQQVTLSCSPISGHRSVSWYQQTPGQGLQFLFEYFSETQRNKGNFPGRFSGRQFSNSRSEMNVSTLELGDSALYLCASSLLPGGVNGYTFGSGTRLTVV.

This chain links TRBV28 with TRBJ2-6; D not resolved. Germline V gives CDR1 MDHEN, CDR2 SYDVKM. This CDR3 has 14 amino acids. The ends were cut back, 5 bases at V and 2 bases at J, with 7 bases in the middle. The DNA of the CDR3 is TGTGCCAGCAGTCCCCGGGCTGGGGCCAACGTCCTGACTTTC. Its translation is CASSPRAGANVLTF.

The chain combines TRBV5-6 with TRBJ1-1; D not certain. Germline CDR1 reads SGHDT; CDR2 reads YYEEEE. CDR3 length: 13 amino acids. V gave up 2 bases and J gave up 1 base, with 6 bases separating them. CDR3 residues: CASSFPKNTEAFF. CDR3 coding DNA: TGTGCCAGCAGCTTCCCAAAGAACACTGAAGCTTTCTTT.

V gene TRBV27 combines with J gene TRBJ2-3; TRBD2 matches at 9 bases. CDR1 and CDR2 from the germline V gene are MNHEY and SMNVEV (reference sequence). V trimming: 0 bases; J trimming: 5 bases; junction bases outside the gene matches: 3. The CDR3 loop spans 15 amino acids. The CDR3 DNA sequence: TGTGCCAGCAGTTTATCTAGCGGGAGCGGAGATACGCAGTATTTT. Residues: CASSLSSGSGDTQYF.

The chain joins TRBV6-6 to TRBJ1-1; D remains ambiguous. The CDR3 is 13 residues long. Germline V CDR1 and CDR2: MNHNY, SVGAGI (reference sequence). With 0 bases removed from V and 4 bases from J, the gap between germline ends came to 6 bases. The CDR3 nucleotides read TGTGCCAGCAGTTACTCGGCGGCCACTGAAGCTTTCTTT. Its translation: CASSYSAATEAFF.

This clone was recorded once. The V call is TRBV7-2, the J call TRBJ2-1; TRBD1 matches at 7 bases. Germline CDR1 is SGHTA and CDR2 is FQGNSA. This CDR3 is built from 13 residues. Trimming removed 4 bases from V and 8 bases from J; junction bases left unmatched: 5. The CDR3 spells CASSYDRVDEQFF. CDR3 DNA sequence: TGTGCCAGCAGCTACGACAGGGTCGATGAGCAGTTCTTC.

V is TRBV4-1 and J is TRBJ1-3; D call uncertain. CDR1 and CDR2 (germline): MGHRA, YSYEKL. This CDR3 has 15 residues. The V gene lost 3 bases and the J gene lost 0 bases, with 9 bases spanning the gap. CDR3 nucleotides: TGCGCCAGCAGCCATTTGTTCGTCTCTGGAAACACCATATATTTT. Its protein product is CASSHLFVSGNTIYF.

This clone has only a few counts. The chain employs TRBV7-2 and TRBJ1-2; D gene unclear. This CDR3 spans 14 amino acids. Germline CDR1 SGHTA, CDR2 FQGNSA. V was cut by 1 base and J by 1 base, with 7 bases left in between. In DNA form, the CDR3 reads TGTGCCAGCAGCTTAGGGGAGCGTAACTATGGCTACACCTTC. This translates into CASSLGERNYGYTF.

The chain carries TRBV5-4 and TRBJ2-3; a possible D gene is TRBD1 (6 bases). Germline V gives CDR1 SGHNT, CDR2 YYREEE (reference sequence). This CDR3 is built from 16 residues. Trimming removed 4 bases from V and 0 bases from J, with 15 bases in between. The CDR3 protein is CASSPRGSLSTDTQYF. In nucleotides, the CDR3 is TGTGCCAGCAGCCCAAGGGGGTCGTTGAGCACAGATACGCAGTATTTT.

This clone was detected only once. The chain employs TRBV5-4 and TRBJ2-3, with 8 bases fitting TRBD2. J lost 0 bases, V lost 4 bases, and 10 bases had no gene match. The CDR3 totals 17 residues. CDR1 and CDR2 (germline): SGHNT, YYREEE (reference sequence). CDR3 nucleotide sequence: TGTGCCAGCAGCCCGAGGGGTAGCGGGGTGAGCACAGATACGCAGTATTTT. This sequence encodes CASSPRGSGVSTDTQYF.

The rearrangement uses TRBV5-1 and TRBJ2-5; 13 bases line up with TRBD2. J gave up 4 bases and V 0 bases, and 6 bases lay outside the gene matches. The V gene's germline CDR1 is SGHRS and CDR2 YFSETQ. This CDR3 is 17 amino acids long. The chain's CDR3 is CASSLGTSGSLGETQYF. As DNA, the CDR3 is TGCGCCAGCAGCTTGGGGACTAGCGGGAGTTTGGGAGAGACCCAGTACTTC.

The chain has TRBV10-3 and TRBJ2-7; 12 nucleotides line up with TRBD1. Unmatched junction bases numbered 5, after V lost 10 bases and J lost 4 bases. The germline CDR1 and CDR2 sequences are ENHRY and SYGVKD. This CDR3 is 13 amino acids long. The DNA for the CDR3 is TGTGCCACCGGGACAGGGGGCTCGTACGAGCAGTACTTC. Protein sequence: CATGTGGSYEQYF.

The chain has TRBV14 and TRBJ2-5, with 9 bases aligning to TRBD1. There are 16 residues in the CDR3. V trimming: 1 base; J trimming: 3 bases; junction bases outside the gene matches: 6. Germline V gene lookup returns CDR1 SGHDN and CDR2 FVKESK. The CDR3 DNA follows: TGTGCCAGCAGCCAAGGTCGGGGACAGGGAAAAGAGACCCAGTACTTC. Translated, it gives CASSQGRGQGKETQYF. The full variable domain, rest sourced from reference TRBV14 and TRBJ2-5, is EAGVTQFPSHSVIEKGQTVTLRCDPISGHDNLYWYRRVMGKEIKFLLHFVKESKQDESGMPNNRFLAERTGGTYSTLKVQPAELEDSGVYFCASSQGRGQGKETQYFGPGTRLLVL.

Only a few counts were recorded for this clone. Other nucleotide sequences in the sample specify the same CDR3. The chain couples TRBV30 to TRBJ1-5; no firm D call. The V gene lost 1 base and the J gene lost 3 bases, with 7 bases spanning the gap. Germline CDR1 reads GTSNPN; CDR2 reads SVGIG (reference sequence). The CDR3 length is 13 residues. The CDR3 region is CAWSGGDNQPQHF. The CDR3 DNA reads as TGTGCCTGGAGTGGTGGAGACAATCAGCCCCAGCATTTT. The full variable domain, with the rest looked up from reference TRBV30 and TRBJ1-5, is SQTIHQWPATLVQPVGSPLSLECTVEGTSNPNLYWYRQAAGRGLQLLFYSVGIGQISSEVPQNLSASRPQDRQFILSSKKLLLSDSGFYLCAWSGGDNQPQHFGDGTRLSIL.

V gene TRBV5-4 combines with J gene TRBJ2-5; 8 bases match TRBD2. The trim removed 5 bases at V and 5 bases at J, leaving 11 bases unmatched. The germline V gene has CDR1 SGHNT and CDR2 YYREEE (reference sequence). The CDR3 has 15 amino acids. Here the CDR3 reads CASSSPGLGSETQYF. The CDR3 nucleotides are TGTGCCAGCAGTTCCCCGGGACTAGGTAGCGAGACCCAGTACTTC.

The chain couples TRBV6-5 to TRBJ1-3; no firm D call. Germline CDR1 and CDR2: MNHEY and SVGAGI. V was trimmed by 5 bases and J by 0 bases, leaving 8 bases between them. This CDR3 comprises 14 residues. CDR3 protein: CASSGENSGNTIYF. CDR3 DNA sequence: TGTGCCAGCAGTGGGGAGAACTCTGGAAACACCATATATTTT.

The chain has TRBV14 and TRBJ1-2; TRBD1 matches 8 bases. V gave up 6 bases and J gave up 7 bases; unmatched junction bases: 7. The CDR3 has 13 residues. Looked up from germline, CDR1 is SGHDN and CDR2 is FVKESK. The CDR3 sequence is CASSTTGGIGYTF. As DNA, the CDR3 is TGTGCCAGCAGTACTACAGGGGGTATTGGCTACACCTTC. Drawing the rest from reference TRBV14 and TRBJ1-2, the complete variable domain is EAGVTQFPSHSVIEKGQTVTLRCDPISGHDNLYWYRRVMGKEIKFLLHFVKESKQDESGMPNNRFLAERTGGTYSTLKVQPAELEDSGVYFCASSTTGGIGYTFGSGTRLTVV.

J is TRBJ2-4 and V is TRBV9; 9 nucleotides line up with TRBD1. The ends lost 3 bases at V and 0 bases at J; junction bases unmatched: 4. The CDR3 consists of 16 residues. Germline V gene lookup returns CDR1 SGDLS and CDR2 YYNGEE. The CDR3 spells CASSAGQGIAKNIQYF. CDR3 nucleotide sequence: TGTGCCAGCAGCGCGGGACAGGGCATAGCCAAAAACATTCAGTACTTC. Supplemented by reference TRBV9 and TRBJ2-4, the full variable domain reads DSGVTQTPKHLITATGQRVTLRCSPRSGDLSVYWYQQSLDQGLQFLIQYYNGEERAKGNILERFSAQQFPDLHSELNLSSLELGDSALYFCASSAGQGIAKNIQYFGAGTRLSVL.

V usage is TRBV12-5 and J usage is TRBJ2-7; 7 bases fit TRBD2. The CDR3 sequence is 14 residues long. Per germline, CDR1 LGHNT and CDR2 FRNRAP. V was clipped by 7 bases and J by 6 bases; unmatched bases: 12. The CDR3 DNA reads TGTGCTAGTGCCCCACTCGGGGGGTTGCTCGAGCAGTACTTC. Its protein product is CASAPLGGLLEQYF.